The clone carrying this T cell receptor (beta chain) was seen a handful of times. Its antigen is not known. This sample was taken from a study of T cells after yellow fever vaccination. Points from the study as a whole: Peaking on day 5 versus 15, the secondary response was faster but weaker. Clones from primary vaccination mostly reappeared after the booster (around 96% CD4, about 88% CD8).

Synthesis of TCR cDNA relied on 5'RACE template switching, which attached a universal primer site and UMIs. TCRdb called the 5' RACE reads again in MiXCR, with one record for every CDR3 protein. The table lists approximately 160,000 distinct CDR3 sequences, 7% to 10% of them singletons. Looked up from germline, CDR1 is PRHDT and CDR2 is FYEKMQ (reference sequence). V shed 5 bases and J 5 bases; nucleotides not matched to a gene: 5. The CDR3 length is 15 residues. This TCR was sampled from a man in his late teens or twenties who received the YFV17D yellow fever vaccine. The rearrangement links TRBV13 to TRBJ2-5, with 13 bases fitting TRBD2. Sequences were derived from CD8+ T cells sorted from PBMCs, sampled 45 days after the yellow fever booster vaccination. The CDR3 sequence: CASSPTGLAGETQYF. The CDR3 DNA reads as TGTGCCAGCAGCCCGACGGGACTAGCGGGGGAGACCCAGTACTTC.